The 27 T cell receptor beta chains in this list originate from one sample, sequenced in a study of graft-versus-host responses after intestinal transplantation. The data were produced by immunoSEQ multiplex PCR, yet TCRdb's version contains in-frame clones alone and is incomplete. This sample carries some 70,000 clones, 87% of them seen once, and the ten largest clones take around 8.6%. The antigens for these receptors are not known. This material consisted of unstimulated CD8+ T cells sorted from spleen or lymph node cells, taken before transplant. The receptors stem from a human donor who was the organ donor for an intestinal transplant.

V and J are TRBV5-1 and TRBJ2-5; D possibly matches TRBD1 or TRBD2 (6 bases each). The CDR3 spans 13 residues. Trimming removed 0 bases from V and 4 bases from J, with 7 bases in between. The germline V gene has CDR1 SGHRS and CDR2 YFSETQ. The CDR3 protein is CASSLGGAETQYF. CDR3 nucleotide sequence: TGCGCCAGCAGCTTGGGGGGGGCAGAGACCCAGTACTTC.

This chain joins TRBV7-9 and TRBJ2-1, with a possible D match to TRBD1 (6 bases). V was shortened by 5 bases and J by 7 bases, with 9 bases between the two germline ends. This CDR3 spans 12 amino acids. CDR1 is SEHNR, CDR2 FQNEAQ, per germline (reference sequence). This chain's CDR3 is CASSRGGNEQFF. The CDR3 nucleotides read TGTGCCAGCAGCCGAGGGGGAAATGAGCAGTTCTTC.

The rearrangement joins TRBV9 to TRBJ1-2; the match to TRBD1 covers 12 bases. The trim removed 1 base at V and 0 bases at J, leaving 19 bases unmatched. The CDR3 sequence is 22 residues long. Looked up from germline, CDR1 is SGDLS and CDR2 is YYNGEE. The CDR3 loop is CASSVSTKGHRGQGAPNYGYTF. The CDR3 region has the DNA TGTGCCAGCAGCGTATCGACGAAGGGCCATAGGGGACAGGGGGCCCCTAACTATGGCTACACCTTC.

The chain joins TRBV27 to TRBJ1-1, with TRBD1 as a possible D gene (5 bases). Looked up from germline, CDR1 is MNHEY and CDR2 is SMNVEV (reference sequence). The CDR3 loop spans 13 amino acids. Deletions cut 5 bases from V and 7 bases from J, with 14 bases between. The DNA of the CDR3 is TGTGCCAGCAGTCCTATAGGGGCGGATGAAGCTTTCTTT. This codes for CASSPIGADEAFF.

This chain joins TRBV4-1 and TRBJ2-2; 8 bases fit TRBD1. The CDR3 sequence is 17 residues long. The V gene's germline CDR1 is MGHRA and CDR2 YSYEKL. Trimming took 5 bases from V and 2 from J; bases not matched to a gene: 10. Written as DNA, the CDR3 is TGCGCCAGCAGCATGTTAACCGGGACAGGAAACACCGGGGAGCTGTTTTTT. Protein: CASSMLTGTGNTGELFF.

The genes are TRBV7-2 and TRBJ1-1; 7 bases are a match to TRBD1. V gave up 4 bases and J gave up 1 base; unmatched junction bases: 3. Germline CDR1 and CDR2: SGHTA and FQGNSA. The CDR3 loop spans 14 amino acids. Here the CDR3 DNA reads TGTGCCAGCAGCTACGGGACAGCGAACACTGAAGCTTTCTTT. Its protein product is CASSYGTANTEAFF.

On this clone: A far bigger clonotype differs at one base, so this is likely a read error. The chain links TRBV6-1 to TRBJ2-6; D remains unclear. Per the germline V gene, CDR1 is MNHNS and CDR2 is SASEGT. The CDR3 consists of 14 residues. V was pared by 2 bases and J by 0 bases, with 2 bases between. The CDR3 DNA reads as TGTGCCAGCAGTGAAAGCTCTGGGGCCAACGTCCTGACTTTC. This codes for CASSESSGANVLTF.

The V gene is TRBV28, the J gene TRBJ2-2; D gene unclear. Germline loops: CDR1 MDHEN, CDR2 SYDVKM. The CDR3 runs to 15 residues. The V end was cut by 5 bases, the J end by 5 bases, with 15 bases between. The CDR3 reads CASSTPSRPTGELFF. The DNA for the CDR3 is TGTGCCAGCAGTACGCCCTCGCGCCCAACCGGGGAGCTGTTTTTT. Using reference TRBV28 and TRBJ2-2 for the parts outside the CDR3, the full variable domain is DVKVTQSSRYLVKRTGEKVFLECVQDMDHENMFWYRQDPGLGLRLIYFSYDVKMKEKGDIPEGYSVSREKKERFSLILESASTNQTSMYLCASSTPSRPTGELFFGEGSRLTVL.

The chain couples TRBV30 to TRBJ2-3, with D hard to call. The V and J ends lost 0 bases and 0 bases respectively, with 10 bases between them. This CDR3 comprises 15 residues. The germline CDR1 and CDR2 sequences are GTSNPN and SVGIG (reference sequence). The CDR3 loop is CAWSVLGSSTDTQYF. CDR3 bases: TGTGCCTGGAGTGTACTTGGGTCGAGCACAGATACGCAGTATTTT.

This clone was seen just once. The V and J genes are TRBV27 and TRBJ1-2; D unclear. Germline CDR1 is MNHEY and CDR2 is SMNVEV (reference sequence). Trimming took 6 bases from V and 6 from J, leaving 20 bases between them. This CDR3 has 15 amino acids. The CDR3 DNA is TGTGCCAGCAGCCCCGTCGGGGTGGGGTTCCATGGCTACACCTTC. This sequence encodes CASSPVGVGFHGYTF.

This sequence joins TRBV7-2 and TRBJ2-5, with TRBD2 matching 9 bases. V was pared by 2 bases and J by 1 base, with 2 bases of the junction left unmatched. CDR1 SGHTA and CDR2 FQGNSA come from the germline V gene. There are 15 residues in the CDR3. CDR3 DNA sequence: TGTGCCAGCAGCTTACCTAGCGGGGTCCAAGAGACCCAGTACTTC. Encoded protein: CASSLPSGVQETQYF.

The rearrangement links TRBV7-8 to TRBJ2-5, with a possible D match to TRBD1 (6 bases). This CDR3 spans 14 amino acids. CDR1 and CDR2 (germline): SGHVS, FQNEAQ. The ends were cut back, 1 base at V and 5 bases at J, with 11 bases in the middle. The CDR3 DNA sequence: TGTGCCAGCAGCTTAGGGGCAGGGGTTGAGACCCAGTACTTC. This translates into CASSLGAGVETQYF. The variable domain in full, completed from reference TRBV7-8 and TRBJ2-5, reads GAGVSQSPRYKVAKRGQDVALRCDPISGHVSLFWYQQALGQGPEFLTYFQNEAQLDKSGLPSDRFFAERPEGSVSTLKIQRTQQEDSAVYLCASSLGAGVETQYFGPGTRLLVL.

CDR3 nucleotides: TGCGCCAGCAGCCAAGCCTCGAACTCCTACAATGAGCAGTTCTTC. Encoded protein: CASSQASNSYNEQFF. The rearrangement joins TRBV4-1 to TRBJ2-1, with no clear D. Trimming took 1 base from V and 0 from J, leaving 7 bases between them. The CDR3 loop spans 15 amino acids. CDR1 is MGHRA, CDR2 YSYEKL, per germline.

The chain is built from TRBV18 and TRBJ2-3, with 9 positions matching TRBD1. With V trimmed by 3 bases and J by 3 bases, 7 bases remained unmatched. The CDR3 runs to 16 residues. Germline V lookup: CDR1 KGHSH, CDR2 LQKENI. CDR3 in amino acids: CASSPNRDRVTDTQYF. The CDR3 nucleotides read TGTGCCAGCTCACCGAATCGGGACAGGGTTACAGATACGCAGTATTTT.

The chain employs TRBV19 and TRBJ2-2; D remains unclear. V gave up 0 bases and J gave up 0 bases, with 11 bases separating them. Germline lookup yields CDR1 LNHDA and CDR2 SQIVND (reference sequence). The CDR3 sequence is 17 residues long. The CDR3 protein is CASSIDWHLANTGELFF. The CDR3 DNA reads TGTGCCAGTAGTATAGATTGGCATCTGGCGAACACCGGGGAGCTGTTTTTT. The entire variable domain, with the rest obtained from reference TRBV19 and TRBJ2-2, is as follows: DGGITQSPKYLFRKEGQNVTLSCEQNLNHDAMYWYRQDPGQGLRLIYYSQIVNDFQKGDIAEGYSVSREKKESFPLTVTSAQKNPTAFYLCASSIDWHLANTGELFFGEGSRLTVL.

This clone was seen a handful of times. The chain recombines TRBV6-1 with TRBJ2-7, with TRBD2 identical over 8 bases. This CDR3 contains 15 residues. V lost 2 bases, J lost 7 bases, and 10 bases stayed unmatched. CDR1 MNHNS and CDR2 SASEGT come from the germline V gene. CDR3 sequence (DNA): TGTGCCAGCAGTGAATTCGGGGGGGGTATTAAAGAGCAGTACTTC. Translated: CASSEFGGGIKEQYF.

The chain joins TRBV9 to TRBJ2-3, with D tentatively TRBD2 (6 bases). V shed 3 bases and J shed 3 bases, with 8 bases lying between them. Per germline, CDR1 SGDLS and CDR2 YYNGEE. This CDR3 is 13 amino acids long. CDR3 nucleotides: TGTGCCAGCAGCGATCGGGGGACAGATACGCAGTATTTT. Protein product: CASSDRGTDTQYF. The variable domain in full, completed from reference TRBV9 and TRBJ2-3, reads DSGVTQTPKHLITATGQRVTLRCSPRSGDLSVYWYQQSLDQGLQFLIQYYNGEERAKGNILERFSAQQFPDLHSELNLSSLELGDSALYFCASSDRGTDTQYFGPGTRLTVL.

J is TRBJ1-1 and V is TRBV9; tentative D call: TRBD1 (6 bases). The V end was cut by 3 bases, the J end by 0 bases, with 15 bases between. Looked up from germline, CDR1 is SGDLS and CDR2 is YYNGEE. CDR3 length equals 16 residues. CDR3 DNA: TGTGCCAGCAGCGCCGGACAGATAGAATTGAACACTGAAGCTTTCTTT. The encoded protein is CASSAGQIELNTEAFF.

The chain joins TRBV28 to TRBJ1-6, with D possibly TRBD1 on 5 matching bases. The ends were cut back, 4 bases at V and 12 bases at J, with 19 bases in the middle. The CDR3 extends over 15 amino acids. CDR1 is MDHEN and CDR2 is SYDVKM in the germline V gene. Written as DNA, the CDR3 is TGTGCCAGCAGTTCCTACCGGGACCCAAGGGGACCCCTCCACTTT. Translation gives CASSSYRDPRGPLHF.

V gene TRBV11-3 combines with J gene TRBJ2-1, with D unclear. The CDR3 contains 15 residues. Germline CDR1 is SGHNT and CDR2 is YENEEA. Trimming cost V 1 base and J 0 bases, with 7 bases left between them. This CDR3 is CASSLVGNSYNEQFF. The CDR3 DNA is TGTGCCAGCAGCTTAGTAGGTAACTCCTACAATGAGCAGTTCTTC.

The CDR3 DNA reads as TGCAGCGTTGATTTAGGTGGACAGGGCGACACCGGGGAGCTGTTTTTT. Translated: CSVDLGGQGDTGELFF. The rearrangement joins TRBV29-1 to TRBJ2-2; 8 nucleotides match TRBD1. The CDR3 totals 16 residues. The germline gives CDR1 SQVTM, CDR2 ANQGSEA. V was clipped by 3 bases and J by 3 bases; unmatched bases: 9.

V gene TRBV28 combines with J gene TRBJ1-1; 8 bases agree with TRBD1. This CDR3 is 16 amino acids long. In germline, CDR1 is MDHEN, CDR2 SYDVKM. V shed 3 bases, J shed 0 bases, and the junction held 6 bases outside the gene matches. The CDR3: CASSLRQGMMNTEAFF. CDR3 nucleotide sequence: TGTGCCAGCAGTTTGCGACAGGGGATGATGAACACTGAAGCTTTCTTT.

In this sample, this clone turned up once. The genes are TRBV2 and TRBJ1-2; D is uncertain. This CDR3 has 17 residues. Germline assignment: CDR1 SNHLY and CDR2 FYNNEI. The ends were cut back, 6 bases at V and 4 bases at J, with 24 bases in the middle. The CDR3: CASSRSLDTSTSYGYTF. CDR3 nucleotides: TGTGCCAGCAGCAGATCCTTAGACACCTCGACATCCTATGGCTACACCTTC.

This clone was detected once. The V call is TRBV27, the J call TRBJ2-7, with D possibly being TRBD1 (6 bases). Trimming stripped 5 bases from V and 4 bases from J, with 18 bases between. The CDR3 has 15 amino acids. Germline-derived CDR1 and CDR2 are MNHEY and SMNVEV (reference sequence). The CDR3 loop is CASSDSGADLYEQYF. Here the CDR3 DNA reads TGTGCCAGCAGTGACTCAGGGGCTGACCTTTACGAGCAGTACTTC.

The genes are TRBV29-1 and TRBJ2-7, with a possible D match to TRBD2 (7 bases). Germline lookup yields CDR1 SQVTM and CDR2 ANQGSEA. CDR3 size: 15 residues. V was cut by 3 bases and J by 0 bases, with 15 bases left in between. CDR3 coding DNA: TGCAGCGTTGAGGGGGGGGCGGGGGTCTCCTACGAGCAGTACTTC. Translating it yields CSVEGGAGVSYEQYF.

Comment on this clone: The junction does not match germline at one end; this may be a read error. The chain employs TRBV6-6 and TRBJ1-5; 7 bases line up with TRBD1. This CDR3 has 13 residues. Per the germline V gene, CDR1 is MNHNY and CDR2 is SVGAGI (reference sequence). The CDR3 sequence: CASSYASDRWQDF. In DNA form, the CDR3 reads TGTGCCAGCAGTTACGCGTCGGACAGGTGGCAGGATTTT.

The chain recombines TRBV7-2 with TRBJ2-5, with TRBD2 matching over 10 bases. The J call may be in error: the DNA end matches TRBJ2-7 better. The CDR3 has 15 amino acids. CDR1 and CDR2 (germline): SGHTA, FQGNSA. In DNA form, the CDR3 reads TGTGCCAGCAGCTTACTACTAGCGGGGAACTACGAGCAGTACTTC. This encodes CASSLLLAGNYEQYF.